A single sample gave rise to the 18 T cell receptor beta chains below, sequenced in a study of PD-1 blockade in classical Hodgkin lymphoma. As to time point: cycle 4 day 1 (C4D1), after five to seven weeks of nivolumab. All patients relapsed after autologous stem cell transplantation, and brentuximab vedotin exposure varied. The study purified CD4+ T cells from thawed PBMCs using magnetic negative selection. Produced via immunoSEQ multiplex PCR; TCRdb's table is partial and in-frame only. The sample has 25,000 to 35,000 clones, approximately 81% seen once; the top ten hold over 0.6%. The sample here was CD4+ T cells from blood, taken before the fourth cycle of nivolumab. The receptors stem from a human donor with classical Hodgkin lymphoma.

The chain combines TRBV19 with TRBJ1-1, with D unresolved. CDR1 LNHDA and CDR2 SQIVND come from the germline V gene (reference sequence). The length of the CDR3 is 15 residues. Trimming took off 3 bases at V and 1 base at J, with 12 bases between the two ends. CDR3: CASSIHKNSNTEAFF. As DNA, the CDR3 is TGTGCCAGTAGTATTCATAAGAATTCGAACACTGAAGCTTTCTTT.

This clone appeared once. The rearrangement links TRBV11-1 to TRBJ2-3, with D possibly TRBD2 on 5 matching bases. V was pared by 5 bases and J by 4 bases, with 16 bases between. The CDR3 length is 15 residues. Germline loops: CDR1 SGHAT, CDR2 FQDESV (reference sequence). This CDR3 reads CASSPRTAAADTQYF. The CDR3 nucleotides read TGTGCCAGCAGCCCCCGGACTGCCGCGGCAGATACGCAGTATTTT.

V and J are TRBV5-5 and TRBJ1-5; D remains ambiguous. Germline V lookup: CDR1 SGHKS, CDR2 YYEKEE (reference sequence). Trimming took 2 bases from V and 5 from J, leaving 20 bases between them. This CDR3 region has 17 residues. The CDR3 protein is CASSFGVPRFIYQPQHF. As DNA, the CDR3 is TGTGCCAGCAGCTTTGGTGTCCCCCGGTTCATTTATCAGCCCCAGCATTTT.

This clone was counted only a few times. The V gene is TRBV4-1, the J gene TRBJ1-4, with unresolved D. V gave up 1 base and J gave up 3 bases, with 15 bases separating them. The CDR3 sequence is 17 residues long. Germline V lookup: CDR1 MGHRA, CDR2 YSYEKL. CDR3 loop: CASSQGPPIASNEKLFF. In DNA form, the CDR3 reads TGCGCCAGCAGCCAAGGACCCCCGATCGCGTCTAATGAAAAACTGTTTTTT.

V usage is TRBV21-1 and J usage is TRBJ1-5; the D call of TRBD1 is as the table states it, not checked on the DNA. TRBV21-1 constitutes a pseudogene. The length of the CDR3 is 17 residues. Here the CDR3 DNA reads TGTGCCAGCAGCAGGACAGGACCCTTATACTCCTCGCAGGCCCAGCATTTT. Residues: CASSRTGPLYSSQAQHF.

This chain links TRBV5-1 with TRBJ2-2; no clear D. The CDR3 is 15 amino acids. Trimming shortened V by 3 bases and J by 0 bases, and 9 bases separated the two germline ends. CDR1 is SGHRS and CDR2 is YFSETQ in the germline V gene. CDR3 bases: TGCGCCAGCAGCTGGTCTGTCGCGAACACCGGGGAGCTGTTTTTT. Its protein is CASSWSVANTGELFF.

The CDR3 sequence is CASTRRGRTDTQYF. The CDR3 DNA follows: TGTGCCAGCACGAGGCGCGGACGCACAGATACGCAGTATTTT. The chain combines TRBV6-5 with TRBJ2-3; D is unclear. This CDR3 has 14 residues. CDR1 MNHEY and CDR2 SVGAGI come from the germline V gene. V gave up 7 bases and J gave up 1 base, with 12 bases separating them.

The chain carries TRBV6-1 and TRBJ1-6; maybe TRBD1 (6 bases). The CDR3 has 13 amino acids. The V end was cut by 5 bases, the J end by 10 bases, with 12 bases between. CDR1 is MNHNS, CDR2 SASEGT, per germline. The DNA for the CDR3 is TGTGCCAGCAGTAGTCTGGGGGGCTCACCCCTCCACTTT. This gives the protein CASSSLGGSPLHF.

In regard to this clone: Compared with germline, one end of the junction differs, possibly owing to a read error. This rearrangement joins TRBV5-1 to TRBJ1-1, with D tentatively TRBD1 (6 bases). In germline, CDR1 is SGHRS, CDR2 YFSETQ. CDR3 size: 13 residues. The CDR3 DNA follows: TGCGCCAGCAGCTTAATGGACGGCCAGGGGATTTCATTT. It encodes CASSLMDGQGISF.

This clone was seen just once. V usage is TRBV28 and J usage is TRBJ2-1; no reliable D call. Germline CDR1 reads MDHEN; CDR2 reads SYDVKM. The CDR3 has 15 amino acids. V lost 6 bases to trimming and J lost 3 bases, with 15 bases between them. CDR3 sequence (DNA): TGTGCCAGCAGCCAATGGGCCTCTGGCTACAATGAGCAGTTCTTC. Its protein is CASSQWASGYNEQFF.

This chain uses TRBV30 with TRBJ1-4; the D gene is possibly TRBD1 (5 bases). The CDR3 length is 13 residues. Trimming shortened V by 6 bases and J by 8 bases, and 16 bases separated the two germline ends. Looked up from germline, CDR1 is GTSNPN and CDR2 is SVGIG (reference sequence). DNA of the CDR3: TGTGCCTGTACGGGACGGAAGGGGGAAAAACTGTTTTTT. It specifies CACTGRKGEKLFF. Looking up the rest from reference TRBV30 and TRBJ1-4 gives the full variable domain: SQTIHQWPATLVQPVGSPLSLECTVEGTSNPNLYWYRQAAGRGLQLLFYSVGIGQISSEVPQNLSASRPQDRQFILSSKKLLLSDSGFYLCACTGRKGEKLFFGSGTQLSVL.

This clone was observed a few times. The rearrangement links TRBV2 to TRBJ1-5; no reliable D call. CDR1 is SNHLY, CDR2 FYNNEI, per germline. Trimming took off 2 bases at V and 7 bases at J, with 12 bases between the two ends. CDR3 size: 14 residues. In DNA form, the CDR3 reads TGTGCCAGCAGTGAATCTTCAATCGTGCAGCCCCAGCATTTT. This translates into CASSESSIVQPQHF. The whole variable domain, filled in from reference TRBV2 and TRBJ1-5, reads EPEVTQTPSHQVTQMGQEVILRCVPISNHLYFYWYRQILGQKVEFLVSFYNNEISEKSEIFDDQFSVERPDGSNFTLKIRSTKLEDSAMYFCASSESSIVQPQHFGDGTRLSIL.

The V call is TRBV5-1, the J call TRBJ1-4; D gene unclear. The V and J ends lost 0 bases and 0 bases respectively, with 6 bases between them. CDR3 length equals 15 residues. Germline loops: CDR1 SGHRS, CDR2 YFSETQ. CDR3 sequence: CASSLVGATNEKLFF. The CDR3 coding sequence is TGCGCCAGCAGCTTGGTGGGAGCAACTAATGAAAAACTGTTTTTT. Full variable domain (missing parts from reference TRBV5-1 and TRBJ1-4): KAGVTQTPRYLIKTRGQQVTLSCSPISGHRSVSWYQQTPGQGLQFLFEYFSETQRNKGNFPGRFSGRQFSNSRSEMNVSTLELGDSALYLCASSLVGATNEKLFFGSGTQLSVL.

The CDR3 sequence: CASKKESSYNEQFF. CDR3 sequence (DNA): TGTGCCAGCAAGAAGGAGAGCTCCTACAATGAGCAGTTCTTC. V and J are TRBV11-2 and TRBJ2-1, with D unclear. Germline V gives CDR1 SGHAT, CDR2 FQNNGV. This CDR3 spans 14 amino acids. V lost 7 bases, J lost 0 bases, and 10 bases lay in between.

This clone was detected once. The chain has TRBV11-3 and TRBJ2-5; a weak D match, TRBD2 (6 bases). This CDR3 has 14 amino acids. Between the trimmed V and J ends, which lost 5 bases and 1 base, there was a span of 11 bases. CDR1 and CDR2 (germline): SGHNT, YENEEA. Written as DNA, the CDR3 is TGTGCCAGCAGCCAACGGGACTCCCAAGAGACCCAGTACTTC. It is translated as CASSQRDSQETQYF.

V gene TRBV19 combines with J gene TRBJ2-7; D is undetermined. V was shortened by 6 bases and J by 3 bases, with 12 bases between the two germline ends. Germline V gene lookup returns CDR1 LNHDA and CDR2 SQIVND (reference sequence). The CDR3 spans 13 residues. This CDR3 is CASRPGPGYEQYF. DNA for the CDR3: TGTGCCAGTAGACCCGGACCCGGCTACGAGCAGTACTTC.

In DNA form, the CDR3 reads TGTGCCAGCAGCTTAGACCGGGACAGAGGTGGCTACACCTTC. Amino acid sequence: CASSLDRDRGGYTF. This chain uses TRBV7-9 with TRBJ1-2; 7 nucleotides match TRBD1. The V gene's germline CDR1 is SEHNR and CDR2 FQNEAQ (reference sequence). The CDR3 covers 14 residues. With V trimmed by 1 base and J by 7 bases, 6 bases remained unmatched.

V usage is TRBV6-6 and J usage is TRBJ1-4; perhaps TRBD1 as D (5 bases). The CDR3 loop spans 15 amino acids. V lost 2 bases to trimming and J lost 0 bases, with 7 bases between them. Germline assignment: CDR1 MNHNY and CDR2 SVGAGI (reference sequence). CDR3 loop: CASSYRGPTNEKLFF. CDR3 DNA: TGTGCCAGCAGTTACAGGGGTCCAACTAATGAAAAACTGTTTTTT.